Sequencing of this TCR beta chain was carried out in a study of blood T cell repertoires in COVID-19. In the study overall: The United States, Italy and Spain provided the acute and convalescent COVID-19 samples.

The CDR3 is 14 residues long. Trimming removed 4 bases at V and 2 bases at J, with 13 bases between. The V gene's germline CDR1 is SGHRS and CDR2 YFSETQ. Profiling relied on immunoSEQ multiplex PCR, and the TCRdb table lists in-frame clones only, not all of them. The sample holds under 250,000 clones, approximately 89% seen once. This clonotype was sampled from a woman in her sixties or seventies who had recovered from COVID-19. Material: peripheral blood. This chain uses TRBV5-1 with TRBJ2-7; maybe TRBD1 (6 bases). Written as DNA, the CDR3 is TGCGCCAGCAGCCCAAGGGACAAACCCTACGAGCAGTACTTC. Translation: CASSPRDKPYEQYF.